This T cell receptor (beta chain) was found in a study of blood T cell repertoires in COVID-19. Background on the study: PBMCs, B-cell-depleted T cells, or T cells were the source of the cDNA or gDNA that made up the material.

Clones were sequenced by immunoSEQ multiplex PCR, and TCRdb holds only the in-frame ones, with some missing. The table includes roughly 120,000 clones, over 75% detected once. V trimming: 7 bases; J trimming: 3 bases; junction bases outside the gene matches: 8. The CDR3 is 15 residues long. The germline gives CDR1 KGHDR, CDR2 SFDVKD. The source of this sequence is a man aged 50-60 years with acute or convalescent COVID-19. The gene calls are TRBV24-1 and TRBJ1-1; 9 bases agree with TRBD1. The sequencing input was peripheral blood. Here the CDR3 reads CATRQTGGADTEAFF. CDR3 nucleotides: TGTGCCACCAGGCAAACAGGGGGCGCGGACACTGAAGCTTTCTTT.